What follows are 12 T cell receptor beta chains derived from one specimen sequenced in a study of blood T cell repertoires in COVID-19. TCRdb keeps only in-frame clones here, not all; method: immunoSEQ multiplex PCR. The table lists 200,000 to 300,000 clones, 86% of them singletons. Sequenced input: peripheral blood. Receptors originate from a man between 25 and 39 years old with active or convalescent COVID-19.

The chain couples TRBV27 to TRBJ2-7; 10 bases are shared with TRBD1. J lost 0 bases, V lost 5 bases, and 4 bases had no gene match. This CDR3 is built from 15 residues. CDR1 and CDR2 from the germline V gene are MNHEY and SMNVEV (reference sequence). This CDR3 reads CASSQTGGYSYEQYF. The CDR3 DNA follows: TGTGCCAGCAGTCAGACAGGGGGCTACTCCTACGAGCAGTACTTC.

The V and J genes are TRBV2 and TRBJ2-1, with 13 bases fitting TRBD2. Germline CDR1 and CDR2: SNHLY and FYNNEI. This CDR3 spans 20 amino acids. J lost 4 bases, V lost 3 bases, and 15 bases had no gene match. CDR3 residues: CASSDFTSGGAGIVYNEQFF. The CDR3 bases are TGTGCCAGCAGTGATTTCACTAGCGGGGGGGCCGGGATAGTTTACAATGAGCAGTTCTTC.

The gene calls are TRBV5-1 and TRBJ1-1; no firm D call. The CDR3 sequence is 16 residues long. Germline lookup yields CDR1 SGHRS and CDR2 YFSETQ. V lost 3 bases and J 6 bases, leaving 21 bases between the germline ends. The CDR3, as DNA: TGCGCCAGCAGCTCGGATTTTAGCGTTCGTAATCCTGAAGCTTTCTTT. It translates to CASSSDFSVRNPEAFF. The full variable domain, with the rest looked up from reference TRBV5-1 and TRBJ1-1, is KAGVTQTPRYLIKTRGQQVTLSCSPISGHRSVSWYQQTPGQGLQFLFEYFSETQRNKGNFPGRFSGRQFSNSRSEMNVSTLELGDSALYLCASSSDFSVRNPEAFFGQGTRLTVV.

The V call is TRBV9, the J call TRBJ2-3; no clear D gene. CDR3 length equals 15 residues. Trimming stripped 0 bases from V and 6 bases from J, with 14 bases between. Germline CDR1 and CDR2: SGDLS and YYNGEE. The CDR3 bases are TGTGCCAGCAGCGTAGATGTAGATTTAATCGATACGCAGTATTTT. Its protein is CASSVDVDLIDTQYF.

The rearrangement joins TRBV5-1 to TRBJ1-6, with D possibly matching TRBD1 (6 bases). The CDR3 contains 16 residues. Germline-derived CDR1 and CDR2 are SGHRS and YFSETQ. V was cut by 4 bases and J by 0 bases, with 11 bases left in between. The CDR3 loop is CASSPGGGSYNSPLHF. The CDR3 nucleotides read TGCGCCAGCAGCCCGGGAGGGGGCTCCTATAATTCACCCCTCCACTTT.

This clone was counted only a few times. The rearrangement links TRBV5-6 to TRBJ2-5; D perhaps matches TRBD2 (5 bases). The CDR3 totals 14 residues. V lost 3 bases to trimming and J lost 7 bases, with 16 bases between them. Germline CDR1 and CDR2: SGHDT and YYEEEE. As DNA, the CDR3 is TGTGCCAGCAGCTCGGGGAGACGTCCAGGGACCCAGTACTTC. This gives the protein CASSSGRRPGTQYF.

V gene TRBV13 combines with J gene TRBJ2-2; tentatively, D is TRBD2 (6 bases). The germline V gene encodes CDR1 PRHDT and CDR2 FYEKMQ (reference sequence). V shed 5 bases and J shed 1 base, with 20 bases lying between them. The CDR3 runs to 18 residues. The CDR3 DNA sequence: TGTGCCAGCAGCGTACGTAAACCGGGACTGCTGAACACCGGGGAGCTGTTTTTT. Translating gives CASSVRKPGLLNTGELFF.

This clone was observed a single time. The chain links TRBV27 to TRBJ1-1; 11 nucleotides agree with TRBD1. The CDR3 consists of 20 residues. CDR1 is MNHEY and CDR2 is SMNVEV in the germline V gene (reference sequence). Losses at the gene ends were 2 bases for V and 0 bases for J; bases not matched to a gene: 14. As DNA, the CDR3 is TGTGCCAGCAGTTTAGCGGACAGGGGGCGCATAGGGAGGATGAACACTGAAGCTTTCTTT. Residues: CASSLADRGRIGRMNTEAFF.

The chain has TRBV7-6 and TRBJ1-3, with D unresolved. The ends were cut back, 2 bases at V and 0 bases at J, with 5 bases in the middle. This CDR3 is 14 amino acids long. Germline V gene data show CDR1 as SGHVS and CDR2 as FNYEAQ. For the CDR3, the DNA is TGTGCCAGCAGCTTACCGAGCTCTGGAAACACCATATATTTT. Its protein is CASSLPSSGNTIYF.

V is TRBV20-1 and J is TRBJ2-1; TRBD1 might be the D (5 bases). The germline V gene encodes CDR1 DFQATT and CDR2 SNEGSKA (reference sequence). This CDR3 is 11 amino acids long. V shed 7 bases and J shed 9 bases, with 13 bases lying between them. Written as DNA, the CDR3 is TGCAGTGGTAAGGGGCATCTTGAGCAGTTCTTC. Its protein is CSGKGHLEQFF.

V gene TRBV2 combines with J gene TRBJ2-1; 9 bases map to TRBD2. Trimming took 10 bases from V and 7 from J; bases not matched to a gene: 11. CDR3 length equals 14 residues. Germline V CDR1 and CDR2: SNHLY, FYNNEI. CDR3 sequence reads: CATSSGEGGNEQFF. The CDR3 DNA sequence: TGTGCCACCTCTAGCGGGGAAGGGGGGAATGAGCAGTTCTTC.

V gene TRBV21-1 combines with J gene TRBJ2-5; the table's D call, TRBD2, has no DNA check behind it. TRBV21-1 is shown as a pseudogene. The CDR3 is 16 amino acids. Written as DNA, the CDR3 is TGTGCCAGCAGCAAATCACTAGCGGGGGGCCGGGAGACCCAGTACTTC. Encoded protein: CASSKSLAGGRETQYF.